This T cell receptor beta chain was profiled in a study of OX40 agonist ivuxolimab in advanced cancers. The J segment lost 5 bases and the V segment lost 3 bases, leaving 9 bases of the junction unmatched. The CDR3 has 16 residues. The germline V gene has CDR1 SGHDT and CDR2 YYEEEE. Study conclusions and caveats: CD4+ and CD8+ T cells in blood underwent clonal expansion by week 6 at 0.1 to 3.0 mg/kg.

TCRdb's table, derived via immunoSEQ multiplex PCR, lists solely in-frame clones and lacks some. The sample consists of roughly 48,000 clones, around four fifths of them appearing once. Notes on this clone: The target antigen is unknown.

The V call is TRBV5-6, the J call TRBJ2-3, with 10 bases fitting TRBD2. The source material was CD4+ or CD8+ T cells sorted from blood, sampled in a trial of the OX40 agonist ivuxolimab. The TCR sequence derives from an adult with an advanced solid tumor such as melanoma, head and neck, liver or kidney cancer. For the CDR3, the DNA is TGTGCCAGCAGCTGGTCCCCTAGCGGGAGTCGAGATACGCAGTATTTT. It is translated as CASSWSPSGSRDTQYF.